A single sample is the source of the 20 T cell receptor beta chains below, sequenced in a study of cytomegalovirus exposure and HLA in healthy donors. The PCR contained 60 Vbeta and 13 Jbeta primers. The data were produced by immunoSEQ multiplex PCR, yet TCRdb's version contains in-frame clones alone and is incomplete. The sample carries 85,000 to 130,000 clones, about two thirds recorded once. Source material: PBMCs. The receptor source for this set is a boy aged 5-17 years in good health and CMV-seronegative.

This clone has just a few counts. The genes are TRBV28 and TRBJ2-7; 8 bases are shared with TRBD2. The CDR3 contains 15 residues. CDR1 MDHEN and CDR2 SYDVKM come from the germline V gene. V was clipped by 5 bases and J by 7 bases; unmatched bases: 13. This CDR3 is CASSPLAVVLKEQYF. The CDR3 nucleotides are TGTGCCAGCAGTCCACTAGCGGTTGTCCTAAAGGAGCAGTACTTC.

V gene TRBV28 combines with J gene TRBJ2-5; TRBD2 aligns across 9 bases. V lost 8 bases, J lost 5 bases, and 12 bases stayed unmatched. This CDR3 comprises 15 residues. CDR1 MDHEN and CDR2 SYDVKM come from the germline V gene. The DNA of the CDR3 is TGTGCCAGCGAGGGCGGGGGGGCCGAGGTGGAGACCCAGTACTTC. As protein: CASEGGGAEVETQYF.

The chain joins TRBV28 to TRBJ2-7; the match to TRBD1 covers 7 bases. There are 16 residues in the CDR3. With V trimmed by 7 bases and J by 1 base, 13 bases remained unmatched. CDR1 and CDR2 from the germline V gene are MDHEN and SYDVKM. The CDR3 sequence is CASISAGGGLSYEQYF. Written as DNA, the CDR3 is TGTGCCAGCATCTCGGCAGGGGGTGGCCTGTCCTACGAGCAGTACTTC.

The chain carries TRBV28 and TRBJ1-1, with 7 bases lining up with TRBD1. CDR3 length: 17 amino acids. Germline CDR1 is MDHEN and CDR2 is SYDVKM. After removal of 5 bases from V and 0 bases from J, the junction contained 12 bases not matched to a gene. The CDR3 reads CASSPYLLTGMNTEAFF. DNA for the CDR3: TGTGCCAGCAGTCCCTACCTCCTGACAGGGATGAACACTGAAGCTTTCTTT.

DNA for the CDR3: TGTGCCAGTAGTATAGAGCGGGGGGCCCGAAGCTCCTACAATGAGCAGTTCTTC. Translating it yields CASSIERGARSSYNEQFF. The rearrangement links TRBV19 to TRBJ2-1; 8 nucleotides agree with TRBD2. Per the germline V gene, CDR1 is LNHDA and CDR2 is SQIVND (reference sequence). With V trimmed by 0 bases and J by 0 bases, 7 bases remained unmatched. This CDR3 comprises 18 residues.

The V gene is TRBV30, the J gene TRBJ2-5; TRBD2 matches at 11 bases. CDR1 GTSNPN and CDR2 SVGIG come from the germline V gene (reference sequence). The CDR3 spans 18 residues. V was pared by 2 bases and J by 5 bases, with 16 bases of the junction left unmatched. In nucleotides, the CDR3 is TGTGCCTGGAGTCCTACGATAACTAGCGGGGGCTGGGGTGAGACCCAGTACTTC. Amino acids: CAWSPTITSGGWGETQYF. The full variable domain, its missing parts supplied by reference TRBV30 and TRBJ2-5, is SQTIHQWPATLVQPVGSPLSLECTVEGTSNPNLYWYRQAAGRGLQLLFYSVGIGQISSEVPQNLSASRPQDRQFILSSKKLLLSDSGFYLCAWSPTITSGGWGETQYFGPGTRLLVL.

The chain carries TRBV5-6 and TRBJ2-7; 11 nucleotides agree with TRBD1. Germline CDR1 and CDR2: SGHDT and YYEEEE. V shed 4 bases and J 0 bases; nucleotides not matched to a gene: 0. The CDR3 contains 14 residues. CDR3 in DNA: TGTGCCAGCAGCGGGACAGGGGGCTCCTACGAGCAGTACTTC. It translates to CASSGTGGSYEQYF.

Many counts were recorded for this clone. The chain is built from TRBV5-1 and TRBJ1-2, with TRBD1 matching 11 bases. Germline CDR1 reads SGHRS; CDR2 reads YFSETQ. The length of the CDR3 is 13 residues. Trimming at V came to 8 bases and at J to 6 bases, leaving 6 bases not matched to a gene. The CDR3 reads CASGTGGVHGYTF. The CDR3 DNA is TGCGCCAGTGGGACAGGGGGTGTCCATGGCTACACCTTC.

The gene calls are TRBV27 and TRBJ2-5; TRBD2 matches 10 bases. Germline CDR1 MNHEY, CDR2 SMNVEV (reference sequence). The CDR3 length is 18 residues. Trimming took 5 bases from V and 1 from J; bases not matched to a gene: 13. The CDR3 nucleotides are TGTGCCAGCAGTCCATATCCCAGGCTAGCGGGAGCCCAAGAGACCCAGTACTTC. It codes for CASSPYPRLAGAQETQYF.

Regarding this clone: Relative to the germline gene, one junction end is altered; a read error may explain this. The chain uses TRBV5-4 and TRBJ2-2, with 9 bases identical to TRBD1. This CDR3 contains 15 residues. The germline V gene encodes CDR1 SGHNT and CDR2 YYREEE (reference sequence). The chain's CDR3 is CASSGGTGNAGELFF. CDR3 sequence (DNA): TGTGCCAGCAGCGGTGGGACAGGGAACGCCGGGGAGCTGTTTTTT.

The chain carries TRBV2 and TRBJ1-2; D gene uncertain. Per the germline V gene, CDR1 is SNHLY and CDR2 is FYNNEI. The CDR3 covers 12 residues. Trimming removed 7 bases at V and 8 bases at J, with 14 bases between. CDR3 bases: TGTGCCAGCACGCCAGGTGAATGGGGCTACACCTTC. As protein: CASTPGEWGYTF.

The rearrangement joins TRBV6-5 to TRBJ2-7; D possibly corresponds to TRBD1 (6 bases). CDR3 size: 14 residues. Trimming cost V 5 bases and J 2 bases, with 13 bases left between them. CDR1 and CDR2 (germline): MNHEY, SVGAGI. CDR3 protein: CASSTTGSPYEQYF. The CDR3 bases are TGTGCCAGCAGTACCACAGGGTCGCCCTACGAGCAGTACTTC.

The chain couples TRBV2 to TRBJ1-6, with 9 bases lining up with TRBD1. The CDR3 has 15 amino acids. V dropped 6 bases and J dropped 7; count of bases not matched to a gene: 7. Germline CDR1 is SNHLY and CDR2 is FYNNEI. CDR3 DNA: TGTGCCAGCAGGGTTGACAGGGGGGTAAATTCACCCCTCCACTTT. The encoded protein is CASRVDRGVNSPLHF. Drawing the rest from reference TRBV2 and TRBJ1-6, the complete variable domain is EPEVTQTPSHQVTQMGQEVILRCVPISNHLYFYWYRQILGQKVEFLVSFYNNEISEKSEIFDDQFSVERPDGSNFTLKIRSTKLEDSAMYFCASRVDRGVNSPLHFGNGTRLTVT.

This clone turned up a few times. The gene calls are TRBV9 and TRBJ2-7, with a possible D match to TRBD1 (7 bases). V lost 3 bases to trimming and J lost 6 bases, with 16 bases between them. Looked up from germline, CDR1 is SGDLS and CDR2 is YYNGEE. The CDR3 runs to 14 residues. The CDR3 coding sequence is TGTGCCAGCAGCGACGACAGGGAGGATACCGAGCAGTACTTC. Protein: CASSDDREDTEQYF.

This chain links TRBV5-1 with TRBJ2-3; the D is unclear. CDR1 is SGHRS and CDR2 is YFSETQ in the germline V gene. CDR3 length: 13 amino acids. Trimming shortened V by 4 bases and J by 1 base, and 7 bases separated the two germline ends. The CDR3 loop is CASSLSGTDTQYF. The CDR3, as DNA: TGCGCCAGCAGCCTCAGCGGCACAGATACGCAGTATTTT.

This chain connects TRBV6-5 to TRBJ2-5; the D gene is possibly TRBD2 (5 bases). The ends were cut back, 5 bases at V and 1 base at J, with 11 bases in the middle. CDR1 MNHEY and CDR2 SVGAGI come from the germline V gene. This CDR3 contains 14 residues. CDR3 DNA sequence: TGTGCCAGCAGTGATAGCGCGATCCAAGAGACCCAGTACTTC. This encodes CASSDSAIQETQYF.

This clone was seen a few times. This chain uses TRBV30 with TRBJ1-4; no firm D call. Germline assignment: CDR1 GTSNPN and CDR2 SVGIG (reference sequence). This CDR3 spans 17 amino acids. Deletions cut 1 base from V and 8 bases from J, with 23 bases between. The CDR3 sequence is CAWSGYLSLREREKLFF. CDR3 DNA: TGTGCCTGGAGTGGATACCTATCCTTGCGGGAGAGGGAAAAACTGTTTTTT.

The genes are TRBV7-2 and TRBJ2-2, with 13 bases lining up with TRBD2. The V gene end was trimmed by 5 bases and the J gene end by 5 bases; junction bases not matched to a gene: 8. Germline CDR1 SGHTA, CDR2 FQGNSA. This CDR3 has 17 amino acids. In DNA, the CDR3 is TGTGCCAGCAGCCGTGGACTAGCGGGGGCTAAGACCGGGGAGCTGTTTTTT. Amino acid sequence: CASSRGLAGAKTGELFF.

This clone was recorded a few times. The gene calls are TRBV19 and TRBJ2-3, with 9 bases matching TRBD1. CDR1 and CDR2 from the germline V gene are LNHDA and SQIVND (reference sequence). J was trimmed by 5 bases and V by 7 bases; bases with no gene match: 13. The CDR3 consists of 16 residues. CDR3 DNA: TGTGCCAGTACCGAAGTCATGGGACAGGGAAGAGATACGCAGTATTTT. It is translated as CASTEVMGQGRDTQYF. Complete variable domain (other parts from reference TRBV19 and TRBJ2-3): DGGITQSPKYLFRKEGQNVTLSCEQNLNHDAMYWYRQDPGQGLRLIYYSQIVNDFQKGDIAEGYSVSREKKESFPLTVTSAQKNPTAFYLCASTEVMGQGRDTQYFGPGTRLTVL.

The DNA for the CDR3 is TGTGCCAGCAGTTACAGGGGGCTTGGCTACACCTTC. Amino acid sequence: CASSYRGLGYTF. The V gene is TRBV28, the J gene TRBJ1-2; 9 bases line up with TRBD1. The V and J ends lost 4 bases and 7 bases, in that order; junction bases with no gene match: 1. The V gene's germline CDR1 is MDHEN and CDR2 SYDVKM. The CDR3 extends over 12 amino acids.